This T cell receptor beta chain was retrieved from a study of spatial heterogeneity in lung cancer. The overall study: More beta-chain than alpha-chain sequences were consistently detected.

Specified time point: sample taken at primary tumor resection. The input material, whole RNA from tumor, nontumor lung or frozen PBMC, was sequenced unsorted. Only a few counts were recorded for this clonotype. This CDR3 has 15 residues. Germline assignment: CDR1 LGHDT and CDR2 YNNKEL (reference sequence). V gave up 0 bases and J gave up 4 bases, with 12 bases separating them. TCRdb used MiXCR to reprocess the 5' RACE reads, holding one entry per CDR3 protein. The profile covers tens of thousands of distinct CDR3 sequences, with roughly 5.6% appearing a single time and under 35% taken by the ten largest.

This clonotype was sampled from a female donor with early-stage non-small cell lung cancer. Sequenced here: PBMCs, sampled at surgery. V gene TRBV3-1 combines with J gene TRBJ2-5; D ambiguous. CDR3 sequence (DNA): TGTGCCAGCAGCCAAGATCCGGCGCGAGGAGAGACCCAGTACTTC. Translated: CASSQDPARGETQYF.